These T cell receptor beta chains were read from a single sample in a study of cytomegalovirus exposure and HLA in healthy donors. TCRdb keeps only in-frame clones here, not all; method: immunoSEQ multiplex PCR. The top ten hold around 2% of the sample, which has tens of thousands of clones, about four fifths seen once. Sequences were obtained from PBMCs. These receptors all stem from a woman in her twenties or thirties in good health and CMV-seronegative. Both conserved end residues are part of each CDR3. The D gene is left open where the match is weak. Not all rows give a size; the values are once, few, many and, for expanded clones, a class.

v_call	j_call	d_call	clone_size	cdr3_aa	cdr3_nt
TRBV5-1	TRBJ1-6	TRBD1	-	CASSQGRTGQAYSYNSPLHF	TGCGCCAGCAGCCAAGGGCGGACGGGACAGGCGTACTCCTATAATTCACCCCTCCACTTT
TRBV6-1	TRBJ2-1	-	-	CAPPGASSYNEQFF	TGTGCCCCCCCAGGGGCGAGCTCCTACAATGAGCAGTTCTTC
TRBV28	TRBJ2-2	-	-	CASLDSTNTGELFF	TGTGCCAGCTTGGACAGCACGAACACCGGGGAGCTGTTTTTT
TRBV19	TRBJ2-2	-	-	CASSKGLSNTGELFF	TGTGCCAGTAGTAAGGGGCTGTCGAACACCGGGGAGCTGTTTTTT
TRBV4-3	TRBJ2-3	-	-	CASSQDPKVHRGGDTQYF	TGCGCCAGCAGCCAAGATCCCAAAGTCCACCGAGGGGGAGATACGCAGTATTTT
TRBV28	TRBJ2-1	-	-	CASSLLSSSYNEQFF	TGTGCCAGCAGTTTATTGTCTAGCTCCTACAATGAGCAGTTCTTC
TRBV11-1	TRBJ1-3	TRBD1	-	CASLRTGTNSGNTIYF	TGTGCCAGCCTAAGGACAGGCACAAACTCTGGAAACACCATATATTTT
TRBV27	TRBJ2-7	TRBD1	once	CASSFEGQGIHEQYF	TGTGCCAGCAGTTTCGAGGGACAGGGCATCCACGAGCAGTACTTC
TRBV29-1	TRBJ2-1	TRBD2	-	CSVTLAGGPYNEQFF	TGCAGCGTGACACTAGCGGGAGGGCCGTACAATGAGCAGTTCTTC
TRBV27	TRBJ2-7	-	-	CASSLSPSDYEQYF	TGTGCCAGCAGTTTATCGCCTAGCGACTACGAGCAGTACTTC
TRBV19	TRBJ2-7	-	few	CASSIFPGGAQVDEQYF	TGTGCCAGTAGTATATTTCCCGGTGGGGCGCAGGTCGACGAGCAGTACTTC
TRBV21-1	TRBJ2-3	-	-	CASSKDPLAGGVDTQYF	TGTGCCAGCAGCAAAGACCCTCTAGCGGGTGGTGTAGATACGCAGTATTTT
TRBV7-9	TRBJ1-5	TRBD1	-	CASSLGTGGNLQPQHF	TGTGCCAGCAGCTTAGGGACAGGGGGGAATCTACAGCCCCAGCATTTT
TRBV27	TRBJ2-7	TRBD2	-	CASSFFRGPREGYEQYF	TGTGCCAGCAGTTTTTTTAGAGGGCCAAGGGAGGGCTACGAGCAGTACTTC
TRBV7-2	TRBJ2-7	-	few	CASSFSGTYEQYF	TGTGCCAGCAGCTTTAGCGGTACCTACGAGCAGTACTTC
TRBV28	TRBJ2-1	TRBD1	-	CASSSTGTGAYNEQFF	TGTGCCAGCAGTTCAACGGGGACAGGGGCTTACAATGAGCAGTTCTTC
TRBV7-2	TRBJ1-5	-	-	CASSSNGQPQHF	TGTGCCAGCAGCTCAAATGGCCAGCCCCAGCATTTT
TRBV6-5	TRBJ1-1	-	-	CASLKLWGLSEAFF	TGTGCCAGCCTTAAGTTATGGGGGCTGTCTGAAGCTTTCTTT
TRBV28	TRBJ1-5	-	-	CASNPPPGSGFSNQPQHF	TGTGCCAGCAACCCACCCCCGGGGTCGGGATTTAGCAATCAGCCCCAGCATTTT
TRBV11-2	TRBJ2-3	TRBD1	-	CASSATGGADTQYF	TGTGCCAGCAGCGCGACAGGGGGCGCAGATACGCAGTATTTT